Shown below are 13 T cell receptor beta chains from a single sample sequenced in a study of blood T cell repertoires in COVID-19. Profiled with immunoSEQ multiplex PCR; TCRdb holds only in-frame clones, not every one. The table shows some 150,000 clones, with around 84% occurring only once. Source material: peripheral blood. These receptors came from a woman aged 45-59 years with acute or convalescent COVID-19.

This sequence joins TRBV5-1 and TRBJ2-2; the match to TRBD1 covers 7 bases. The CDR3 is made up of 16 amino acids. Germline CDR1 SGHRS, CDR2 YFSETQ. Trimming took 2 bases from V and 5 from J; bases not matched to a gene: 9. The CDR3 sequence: CASSFRGGATTGELFF. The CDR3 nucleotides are TGCGCCAGCAGCTTCAGAGGGGGCGCAACGACCGGGGAGCTGTTTTTT.

The CDR3 nucleotides read TGCGCCAGCTCCCTAACAGGGACGACCTACGAGCAGTACTTC. Translation: CASSLTGTTYEQYF. The rearrangement links TRBV5-1 to TRBJ2-7; a weak D match, TRBD1 (6 bases). V was pared by 7 bases and J by 2 bases, with 16 bases between. The CDR3 sequence is 14 residues long. Per germline, CDR1 SGHRS and CDR2 YFSETQ. Full variable domain (remainder filled in from reference TRBV5-1 and TRBJ2-7): KAGVTQTPRYLIKTRGQQVTLSCSPISGHRSVSWYQQTPGQGLQFLFEYFSETQRNKGNFPGRFSGRQFSNSRSEMNVSTLELGDSALYLCASSLTGTTYEQYFGPGTRLTVT.

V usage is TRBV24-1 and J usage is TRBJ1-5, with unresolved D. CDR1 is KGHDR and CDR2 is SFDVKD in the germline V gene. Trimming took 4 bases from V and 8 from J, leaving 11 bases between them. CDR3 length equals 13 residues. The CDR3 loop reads CATSDSTTKPQHF. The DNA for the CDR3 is TGTGCCACCAGTGACTCTACTACCAAGCCCCAGCATTTT.

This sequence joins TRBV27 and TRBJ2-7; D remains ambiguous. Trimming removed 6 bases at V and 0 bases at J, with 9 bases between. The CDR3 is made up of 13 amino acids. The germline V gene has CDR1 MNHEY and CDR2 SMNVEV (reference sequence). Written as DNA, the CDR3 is TGTGCCAGCAGGACTCCCTCCTCCTACGAGCAGTACTTC. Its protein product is CASRTPSSYEQYF.

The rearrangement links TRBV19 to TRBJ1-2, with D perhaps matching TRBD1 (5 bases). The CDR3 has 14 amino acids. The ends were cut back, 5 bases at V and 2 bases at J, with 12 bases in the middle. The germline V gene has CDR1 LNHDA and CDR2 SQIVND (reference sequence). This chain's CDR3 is CASSPGRDNYGYTF. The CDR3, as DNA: TGTGCCAGTAGTCCAGGGCGGGACAACTATGGCTACACCTTC.

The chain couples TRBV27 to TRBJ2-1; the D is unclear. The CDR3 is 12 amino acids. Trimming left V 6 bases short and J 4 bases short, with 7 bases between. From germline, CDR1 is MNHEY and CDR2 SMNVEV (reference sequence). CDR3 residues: CASSLQYNEQFF. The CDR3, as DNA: TGTGCCAGCAGCTTACAATACAATGAGCAGTTCTTC.

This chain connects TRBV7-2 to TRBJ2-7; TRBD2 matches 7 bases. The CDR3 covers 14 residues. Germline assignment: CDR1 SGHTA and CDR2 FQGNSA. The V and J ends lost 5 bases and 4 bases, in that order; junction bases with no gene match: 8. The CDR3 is CASSPGLSGYEQYF. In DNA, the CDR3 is TGTGCCAGCAGCCCGGGACTAAGCGGTTACGAGCAGTACTTC.

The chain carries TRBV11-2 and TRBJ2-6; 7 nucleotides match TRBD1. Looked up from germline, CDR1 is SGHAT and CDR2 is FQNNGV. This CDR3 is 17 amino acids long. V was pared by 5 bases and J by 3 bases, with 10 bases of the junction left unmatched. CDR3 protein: CASSPWDSRLGANVLTF. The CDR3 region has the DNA TGTGCCAGCAGCCCATGGGACAGTCGTCTTGGGGCCAACGTCCTGACTTTC. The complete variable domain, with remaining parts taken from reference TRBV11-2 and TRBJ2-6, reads EAGVAQSPRYKIIEKRQSVAFWCNPISGHATLYWYQQILGQGPKLLIQFQNNGVVDDSQLPKDRFSAERLKGVDSTLKIQPAKLEDSAVYLCASSPWDSRLGANVLTFGAGSRLTVL.

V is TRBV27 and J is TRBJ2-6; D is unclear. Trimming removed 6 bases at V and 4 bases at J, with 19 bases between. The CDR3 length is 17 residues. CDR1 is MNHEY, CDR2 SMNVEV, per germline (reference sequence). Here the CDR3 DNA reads TGTGCCAGCAGACCCCTCCCAGGTCCCCGGGGGGCCAACGTCCTGACTTTC. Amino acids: CASRPLPGPRGANVLTF.

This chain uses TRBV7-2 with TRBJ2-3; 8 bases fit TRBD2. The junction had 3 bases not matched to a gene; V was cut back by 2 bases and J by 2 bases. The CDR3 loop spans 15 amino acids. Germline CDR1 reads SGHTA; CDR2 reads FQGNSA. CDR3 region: CASSLNGGATDTQYF. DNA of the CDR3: TGTGCCAGCAGCTTAAACGGGGGGGCCACAGATACGCAGTATTTT. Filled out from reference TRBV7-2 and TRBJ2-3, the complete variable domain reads GAGVSQSPSNKVTEKGKDVELRCDPISGHTALYWYRQSLGQGLEFLIYFQGNSAPDKSGLPSDRFSAERTGGSVSTLTIQRTQQEDSAVYLCASSLNGGATDTQYFGPGTRLTVL.

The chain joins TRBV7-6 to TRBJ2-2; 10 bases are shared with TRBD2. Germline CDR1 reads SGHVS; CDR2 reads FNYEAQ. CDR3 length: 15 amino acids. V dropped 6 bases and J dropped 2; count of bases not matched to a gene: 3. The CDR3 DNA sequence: TGTGCCAGCAGGTTACTAGCGGGAAACACCGGGGAGCTGTTTTTT. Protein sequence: CASRLLAGNTGELFF.

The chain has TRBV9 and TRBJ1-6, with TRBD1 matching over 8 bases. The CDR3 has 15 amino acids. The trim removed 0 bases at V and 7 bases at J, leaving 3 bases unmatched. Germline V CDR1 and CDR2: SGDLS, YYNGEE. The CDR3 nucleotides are TGTGCCAGCAGCGTAGCGGGGGACAGGAATTCACCCCTCCACTTT. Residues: CASSVAGDRNSPLHF.

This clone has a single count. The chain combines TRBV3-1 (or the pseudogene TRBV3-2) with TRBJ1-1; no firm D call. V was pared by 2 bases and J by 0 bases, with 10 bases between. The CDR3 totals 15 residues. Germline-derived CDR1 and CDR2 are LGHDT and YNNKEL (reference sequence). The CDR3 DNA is TGTGCCAGCAGCCAACCGACATCGATGAACACTGAAGCTTTCTTT. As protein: CASSQPTSMNTEAFF.